The T cell receptor (beta chain) described here comes from a study of cytomegalovirus exposure and HLA in healthy donors. The trim removed 0 bases at V and 7 bases at J, leaving 11 bases unmatched. The CDR3 contains 16 residues. Germline assignment: CDR1 SGDLS and CDR2 YYNGEE. Overall study findings and caveats: Earlier findings revealed that most TCR beta V segments proved productive either about 87% or about 30% of the time. Later genetic work tied a missense DCLRE1C variant to beta-chain V and J trimming. Some public TCRs appeared in many individuals, while most sequences were rare.

Donors were nominally healthy when sampled, though unrecorded immune exposures were likely. This clone has only one observation. Its antigen remains unknown. Primers for the PCR totalled 60 Vbeta and 13 Jbeta. The protocol was immunoSEQ multiplex PCR, while the TCRdb copy is restricted to in-frame clones and leaves out a portion. The data hold approximately 160,000 clones, with around 79% observed a single time. Sequencing used PBMCs. This rearrangement joins TRBV9 to TRBJ2-5; 8 bases map to TRBD2. The source of this sequence is a male donor in good health and CMV-seropositive. The CDR3, as DNA: TGTGCCAGCAGCGTAGATAGCGGGGATCTCGGGGGGACCCAGTACTTC. As protein: CASSVDSGDLGGTQYF.